The rows below give T cell receptor beta chains drawn from one sample of a study of regulatory T cells in long-lasting Graves disease. TCRdb independently ran MiXCR on the multiplex PCR reads; one entry per CDR3 protein. The sample contains 450,000 to 600,000 distinct CDR3 sequences, approximately 15% of which appear only once. These data are also associated with another study on T cells in Graves' hyperthyroidism and ophthalmopathy.

This sample comprised peripheral blood mononuclear cells (PBMCs), obtained at new diagnosis, from a patient treated with antithyroid drugs. The source is a man aged 30 to 39 with Graves disease. CDR3s include the opening cysteine and the closing phenylalanine or tryptophan. D genes are given only for firm matches. Expanded clones are given a class, and other clones once, few, many or no size at all.

TRBJ2-1 TRBD2 TRBV3-1 many CASSRTSGRAGEQFF TGTGCCAGCAGCCGAACTAGCGGGAGGGCTGGTGAGCAGTTCTTC
TRBJ1-4 NA TRBV3-1 many CASSQRGRENEKLFF TGTGCCAGCAGCCAACGGGGCAGGGAGAATGAAAAACTGTTTTTT
TRBJ2-1 NA TRBV2 NA CASRMGENEQFF TGTGCCAGCAGGATGGGAGAAAATGAGCAGTTCTTC
TRBJ2-5 NA TRBV18 many CASSPRESETQYF TGTGCCAGCTCACCTAGGGAGTCGGAGACCCAGTACTTC
TRBJ1-2 TRBD1 TRBV19 many CASSLGTGNYGYTF TGTGCCAGCAGCTTGGGGACAGGGAACTATGGCTACACCTTC
TRBJ2-3 NA TRBV18 few CASSPSRGSEDTQYF TGTGCCAGCTCACCCTCGAGGGGATCTGAAGATACGCAGTATTTT
TRBJ2-1 NA TRBV30 many CAWRGTAREQFF TGTGCCTGGAGGGGAACTGCTAGAGAGCAGTTCTTC
TRBJ1-6 NA TRBV6-5 few CASSYRRGRNSPLHF TGTGCCAGCAGTTACCGCCGAGGCCGGAATTCACCCCTCCACTTT
TRBJ1-1 NA TRBV28 few CASSSLTGGTEAFF TGTGCCAGCAGTTCCTTGACAGGCGGCACTGAAGCTTTCTTT
TRBJ2-3 NA TRBV9 NA CASSVDAGPPRNTQYF TGTGCCAGCAGCGTAGATGCCGGGCCTCCTAGAAATACGCAGTATTTT
TRBJ2-7 TRBD1 TRBV18 NA CASSATGGEYEQYF TGTGCCAGCTCAGCGACAGGGGGAGAGTACGAGCAGTACTTC
TRBJ2-1 TRBD2 TRBV11-2 many CASSPPGLAGGGEQFF TGTGCCAGCAGTCCCCCGGGACTAGCGGGAGGAGGTGAGCAGTTCTTC
TRBJ2-5 NA TRBV18 many CASSPIGETQYF TGTGCCAGCAGTCCCATCGGGGAGACCCAGTACTTC
TRBJ2-7 NA TRBV11-2 many CASSLAGSPYEQYF TGTGCCAGCAGCTTGGCCGGGTCTCCTTACGAGCAGTACTTC
TRBJ1-2 NA TRBV12-3/TRBV12-4 many CASSLSGGPGYTF TGTGCCAGCAGTTTATCGGGGGGCCCCGGCTACACCTTC
TRBJ2-1 TRBD2 TRBV12-3/TRBV12-4 many CASSSTVKRESHEQFF TGTGCCAGCAGCTCTACCGTGAAGCGGGAGAGCCATGAGCAGTTCTTC
TRBJ2-5 NA TRBV6-4 NA CASSGPTAQETQYF TGTGCCAGCAGCGGTCCGACAGCCCAAGAGACCCAGTACTTC
TRBJ2-2 TRBD2 TRBV6-1 many CASTPMGLASGELFF TGTGCCAGCACCCCGATGGGACTAGCATCCGGGGAGCTGTTTTTT
TRBJ2-7 TRBD2 TRBV7-9 many CASSRGLAYEQYF TGTGCCAGCAGCCGGGGACTAGCCTACGAGCAGTACTTC
TRBJ1-1 NA TRBV5-4 many CASSNTLPRIEAFF TGTGCCAGCAGCAACACACTCCCACGGATTGAAGCTTTCTTT
TRBJ2-1 TRBD2 TRBV6-2/TRBV6-3 many CASSYSGTSGSDEQFF TGTGCCAGCAGTTACTCGGGGACTAGCGGGAGCGATGAGCAGTTCTTC
TRBJ2-2 NA TRBV6-1 NA CASYTRAGLSSTGELFF TGTGCCTCTTACACCCGAGCGGGCTTGTCTTCCACCGGGGAGCTGTTTTTT
TRBJ1-6 NA TRBV27 many CASSLAREGRSPLHF TGTGCCAGCAGTTTGGCCAGGGAGGGTCGCTCACCCCTCCACTTT
TRBJ2-1 TRBD1 TRBV2 NA CARGQGRYNEQFF TGTGCCAGGGGACAGGGACGCTACAATGAGCAGTTCTTC
TRBJ2-1 TRBD2 TRBV9 few CASSAGLAGLNEQFF TGTGCCAGCAGCGCGGGACTAGCGGGGCTCAATGAGCAGTTCTTC
TRBJ1-3 NA TRBV20-1 NA CSASSSGNTIYF TGCAGTGCTAGCAGTTCTGGAAACACCATATATTTT
TRBJ1-1 NA TRBV30 NA CAGRQENTEAFF TGTGCCGGAAGACAGGAGAACACTGAAGCTTTCTTT
TRBJ1-5 TRBD1 TRBV5-6 many CASSGGQGEQPQHF TGTGCCAGCAGCGGTGGACAGGGTGAGCAGCCCCAGCATTTT
TRBJ2-2 NA TRBV13 NA CATYGAPNTGELFF TGTGCCACCTACGGGGCCCCGAACACCGGGGAGCTGTTTTTT
TRBJ2-7 NA TRBV20-1 many CSARVSAFYEQYF TGCAGTGCTAGAGTTTCGGCATTCTACGAGCAGTACTTC
TRBJ2-1 NA TRBV11-3 many CASSFEERREQFF TGTGCCAGCAGCTTTGAAGAGCGCCGTGAGCAGTTCTTC
TRBJ2-1 TRBD1 TRBV20-1 many CSASPGTGYNEQFF TGCAGTGCCAGTCCGGGGACAGGCTACAATGAGCAGTTCTTC
TRBJ2-3 NA TRBV27 few CASSSWTNSNTQYF TGTGCCAGCAGTTCCTGGACAAACTCGAATACGCAGTATTTT
TRBJ2-7 NA TRBV5-1 many CASSLDTSRASEQYF TGCGCCAGCAGCTTGGATACTTCTAGGGCCTCCGAGCAGTACTTC
TRBJ1-5 NA TRBV20-1 few CSARDGGYSNQPQHF TGCAGTGCTAGAGATGGCGGGTATAGCAATCAGCCCCAGCATTTT
TRBJ2-1 TRBD1 TRBV30 many CAWAQGAGSYNEQFF TGTGCCTGGGCGCAGGGGGCAGGGTCCTACAATGAGCAGTTCTTC
TRBJ2-5 TRBD2 TRBV11-2 many CASRPFPAGGETQYF TGTGCCAGCCGCCCTTTTCCCGCGGGGGGAGAGACCCAGTACTTC
TRBJ2-3 NA TRBV11-2 many CASTNRATDTQYF TGTGCCAGCACCAACAGGGCTACAGATACGCAGTATTTT
TRBJ2-1 TRBD2 TRBV7-9 many CASSLVEREEYNEQFF TGTGCCAGCAGCTTAGTGGAGCGGGAGGAATACAATGAGCAGTTCTTC
TRBJ1-1 NA TRBV20-1 many CSARGDIEAFF TGCAGTGCTAGAGGGGATATTGAAGCTTTCTTT
TRBJ2-4 TRBD2 TRBV4-1 NA CASSQVLREKNIQYF TGCGCCAGCAGCCAAGTGTTGCGGGAGAAAAACATTCAGTACTTC
TRBJ2-1 TRBD2 TRBV29-1 many CSVPTSGSYSRGQFF TGCAGCGTCCCCACTAGCGGGAGCTATTCTAGAGGGCAGTTCTTC
TRBJ1-1 TRBD1 TRBV11-2 many CASSEDRATEAFF TGTGCCAGCAGCGAGGACAGGGCCACTGAAGCTTTCTTT
TRBJ2-2 NA TRBV15 few CATSRQGGFGELFF TGTGCCACCAGCAGACAGGGCGGTTTCGGGGAGCTGTTTTTT
TRBJ2-5 NA TRBV3-1 many CASSQERRTQYF TGTGCCAGCAGCCAAGAAAGGAGGACCCAGTACTTC
TRBJ2-7 TRBD1 TRBV2 many CASTEGQGAGEQYF TGTGCCAGCACCGAAGGCCAGGGGGCTGGTGAGCAGTACTTC
TRBJ2-3 NA TRBV10-1 few CASSELVGPTDTQYF TGCGCCAGCAGTGAGTTAGTGGGCCCAACAGATACGCAGTATTTT
TRBJ2-2 NA TRBV29-1 many CSADAFGELFF TGCAGCGCGGATGCGTTCGGGGAGCTGTTTTTT
TRBJ1-1 NA TRBV29-1 many CSATQNTEAFF TGCAGCGCCACCCAGAACACTGAAGCTTTCTTT
TRBJ2-5 TRBD1 TRBV11-2 many CASSFPQGRGETQYF TGTGCCAGCAGCTTTCCACAGGGGCGAGGAGAGACCCAGTACTTC